The 8 T cell receptor beta chains listed next were all sequenced from one sample in a study of T-cell reconstitution after alpha-beta-depleted transplantation in children (dated by TCRdb to 2016 to 2017). The treatment or condition label, as the study defines it: allogeneic hematopoietic cell transplantation with graft depleted of TCRalphabeta T cells and CD19 B cells. Libraries came from PCR. TCRdb shows the sequencer as Illumina HiSeq 2500. TCR libraries were prepared with molecular barcoding, using unique molecular identifiers to normalize TCRbeta repertoire quantification. The public reads were reanalyzed by TCRdb: fastp trimming at Q25, MiXCR alignment, in-frame beta chains only. Every distinct CDR3 protein forms one entry, paired with its most common genes and DNA. The sample table contains about 980,000 distinct CDR3 sequences; only one count was recorded for 25% to 30% of them. The ten most abundant clones make up over 25% of the sample.

The sequencing here drew on PBMCs, mostly from graft donor cells, taken 360 days after TCRalphabeta/CD19-depleted stem cell transplant. The source is a boy less than two years old who had a stem cell transplant for SCID, so the T cells may come from the graft donor.

This clonotype was picked up many times. CDR3 loop: CASSLWQKGGHEQYF. The CDR3 region has the DNA TGTGCCAGCAGTTTATGGCAGAAAGGGGGCCACGAGCAGTACTTC. This sequence joins TRBV12-3 or TRBV12-4 and TRBJ2-7; 7 bases align to TRBD1. Unmatched junction bases numbered 9, after V lost 2 bases and J lost 5 bases. The CDR3 is made up of 15 amino acids.

This sequence joins TRBV4-3 and TRBJ2-3, with 7 bases fitting TRBD2. Per the germline V gene, CDR1 is LGHNA and CDR2 is YSLEER. The CDR3 covers 17 residues. J lost 4 bases, V lost 0 bases, and 10 bases had no gene match. Written as DNA, the CDR3 is TGCGCCAGCAGCCAAGATCCCGCGGCGGGGGAGGCAGATACGCAGTATTTT. Translating it yields CASSQDPAAGEADTQYF.

Only a few counts were recorded for this clonotype. The V gene is TRBV20-1, the J gene TRBJ2-4; tentative D call: TRBD1 (6 bases). Trimming removed 5 bases from V and 0 bases from J, with 11 bases in between. Germline V gene data show CDR1 as DFQATT and CDR2 as SNEGSKA (reference sequence). The CDR3 loop spans 14 amino acids. CDR3 in amino acids: CSALRRGAKNIQYF. For the CDR3, the DNA is TGCAGTGCTCTCCGCAGGGGAGCCAAAAACATTCAGTACTTC.

This chain uses TRBV12-3 or TRBV12-4 with TRBJ1-1; perhaps TRBD1 as D (6 bases). The germline V and J ends were trimmed by 5 bases and 5 bases, with 21 bases remaining between them. CDR3 length: 16 residues. CDR3 DNA: TGTGCCAGCAGTCTCCCGGCCGGACAGCCAATTACTGAAGCTTTCTTT. Translation: CASSLPAGQPITEAFF.

This sequence joins TRBV29-1 and TRBJ2-7; a possible D gene is TRBD2 (6 bases). This CDR3 comprises 14 residues. The germline CDR1 and CDR2 sequences are SQVTM and ANQGSEA. Trimming took 1 base from V and 4 from J, leaving 14 bases between them. The CDR3 loop reads CSVEGDWGEYEQYF. For the CDR3, the DNA is TGCAGCGTTGAAGGAGATTGGGGGGAATACGAGCAGTACTTC.

This clonotype was observed a few times. The rearrangement uses TRBV20-1 and TRBJ1-5, with 8 bases identical to TRBD1. CDR3 length equals 15 residues. The junction had 8 bases not matched to a gene; V was cut back by 3 bases and J by 4 bases. The germline V gene has CDR1 DFQATT and CDR2 SNEGSKA (reference sequence). For the CDR3, the DNA is TGCAGTGCTAGGAGGGGGACAGGCCTAAATCAGCCCCAGCATTTT. Amino acid sequence: CSARRGTGLNQPQHF.

The chain employs TRBV20-1 and TRBJ2-4; 10 bases match TRBD1. The CDR3 is 14 amino acids. V was clipped by 6 bases and J by 1 base; unmatched bases: 3. Per germline, CDR1 DFQATT and CDR2 SNEGSKA (reference sequence). The CDR3 loop is CSAGTGEAKNIQYF. In nucleotides, the CDR3 is TGCAGTGCGGGGACAGGGGAGGCCAAAAACATTCAGTACTTC.

The J gene is TRBJ2-1, the V gene TRBV6-1; D gene uncertain. There are 13 residues in the CDR3. Germline lookup yields CDR1 MNHNS and CDR2 SASEGT. V was trimmed by 10 bases and J by 0 bases, leaving 10 bases between them. The CDR3, as DNA: TGTGCCACCTCCAGAGTCTCCTACAATGAGCAGTTCTTC. Encoded protein: CATSRVSYNEQFF.